This T cell receptor beta chain comes out of a study of blood T cell repertoires in COVID-19. Study overall: COVID-19 samples from acute and convalescent phases originated in the United States, Italy and Spain.

This CDR3 is built from 14 residues. The V end lost 0 bases, the J end lost 1 base, and 9 bases lay between the germline ends. The germline V gene encodes CDR1 GTSNPN and CDR2 SVGIG (reference sequence). The method was immunoSEQ multiplex PCR; TCRdb's version includes in-frame clones alone and lacks a portion of them. Of around 140,000 clones in the sample, around four fifths were seen once. This receptor was identified in a human donor in a cohort sampled during active COVID-19. The rearrangement joins TRBV30 to TRBJ2-5; D not resolved. The sequencing sample was made of peripheral blood. The CDR3 DNA follows: TGTGCCTGGAGTGTACAAGCTAGCCAAGAGACCCAGTACTTC. It codes for CAWSVQASQETQYF.